Included here is one TCR beta chain sequence, with context. These data originate in a study of OX40 agonist ivuxolimab in advanced cancers. As for the study in general: Those treated in dose escalation had hepatocellular carcinoma, melanoma, renal cell cancer or head and neck cancer.

Cycle 7 day 1, cycle 4 day 1, and baseline were the timepoints at which blood was sampled. Assay used: immunoSEQ multiplex PCR; TCRdb lists only in-frame clones, some missing. The profile covers 55,000 to 90,000 clones, with 80% to 90% appearing a single time and roughly 2.4% taken by the ten largest. This sample comprised CD4+ or CD8+ T cells sorted from blood, obtained in a trial of the OX40 agonist ivuxolimab. The TCR was taken from an adult with an advanced solid tumor such as melanoma, head and neck, liver or kidney cancer.

The CDR3 loop reads CASSQEVGLFYNEQFF. CDR3 bases: TGCGCCAGCAGCCAAGAAGTCGGTCTATTCTACAATGAGCAGTTCTTC. This chain connects TRBV4-3 to TRBJ2-1; D not certain. Germline loops: CDR1 LGHNA, CDR2 YSLEER. Trimming cost V 0 bases and J 3 bases, with 12 bases left between them. The length of the CDR3 is 16 residues.